Below, 8 T cell receptor beta chains from the same sample are listed, as sequenced in a study of patients and donors after allogeneic stem cell transplantation. One entry per CDR3 protein results from TCRdb running MiXCR on the RT-PCR reads. The table has hundreds of thousands of distinct CDR3 sequences, more than 35% seen once. Sequenced: blood, either unsorted or a sorted T cell fraction (not recorded which). These receptors all stem from a human donor who was either an allogeneic HSCT recipient or a stem cell or donor lymphocyte infusion donor (not recorded which). It is not recorded whose cells these are; they may come from a transplant donor.

The chain joins TRBV5-1 to TRBJ2-1; 8 nucleotides match TRBD2. Germline-derived CDR1 and CDR2 are SGHRS and YFSETQ. After removal of 3 bases from V and 2 bases from J, the junction contained 7 bases not matched to a gene. This CDR3 has 16 residues. The CDR3 is CASSSNGGAPYNEQFF. Written as DNA, the CDR3 is TGCGCCAGCAGCTCGAACGGGGGGGCCCCCTACAATGAGCAGTTCTTC. The full variable domain, rest sourced from reference TRBV5-1 and TRBJ2-1, is KAGVTQTPRYLIKTRGQQVTLSCSPISGHRSVSWYQQTPGQGLQFLFEYFSETQRNKGNFPGRFSGRQFSNSRSEMNVSTLELGDSALYLCASSSNGGAPYNEQFFGPGTRLTVL.

The chain uses TRBV3-1 and TRBJ2-7, with a tentative D call TRBD2 (6 bases). V was trimmed by 5 bases and J by 6 bases, leaving 20 bases between them. The CDR3 has 15 amino acids. Germline CDR1 is LGHDT and CDR2 is YNNKEL (reference sequence). The CDR3: CASSARGSFSGEQYF. As DNA, the CDR3 is TGTGCCAGCAGCGCAAGGGGCTCCTTTAGCGGCGAGCAGTACTTC.

The chain combines TRBV14 with TRBJ1-2; no firm D call. There are 15 residues in the CDR3. V was trimmed by 0 bases and J by 0 bases, leaving 8 bases between them. Germline CDR1 is SGHDN and CDR2 is FVKESK. The CDR3 DNA is TGTGCCAGCAGCCAAGACAGACAAGCTAACTATGGCTACACCTTC. It specifies CASSQDRQANYGYTF. The entire variable domain, with the rest obtained from reference TRBV14 and TRBJ1-2, is as follows: EAGVTQFPSHSVIEKGQTVTLRCDPISGHDNLYWYRRVMGKEIKFLLHFVKESKQDESGMPNNRFLAERTGGTYSTLKVQPAELEDSGVYFCASSQDRQANYGYTFGSGTRLTVV.

V gene TRBV2 combines with J gene TRBJ2-2; a weak D match, TRBD1 (5 bases). With 8 bases removed from V and 3 bases from J, the gap between germline ends came to 16 bases. The CDR3 contains 15 residues. Germline lookup yields CDR1 SNHLY and CDR2 FYNNEI. The CDR3 is CASGSRQTYTGELFF. DNA for the CDR3: TGTGCCAGCGGAAGTCGACAGACTTACACCGGGGAGCTGTTTTTT.

This clonotype came up a few times. V usage is TRBV28 and J usage is TRBJ2-1; no clear D. The germline CDR1 and CDR2 sequences are MDHEN and SYDVKM. The V and J ends lost 2 bases and 8 bases respectively, with 4 bases between them. The CDR3 is 11 amino acids. CDR3 in DNA: TGTGCCAGCAGTTTAGTGCATGAGCAGTTCTTC. Amino acids: CASSLVHEQFF. Supplemented by reference TRBV28 and TRBJ2-1, the full variable domain reads DVKVTQSSRYLVKRTGEKVFLECVQDMDHENMFWYRQDPGLGLRLIYFSYDVKMKEKGDIPEGYSVSREKKERFSLILESASTNQTSMYLCASSLVHEQFFGPGTRLTVL.

This clonotype was seen only a few times. The chain combines TRBV3-1 with TRBJ1-5; 7 nucleotides agree with TRBD1. This CDR3 is built from 14 residues. J lost 6 bases, V lost 5 bases, and 7 bases had no gene match. From germline, CDR1 is LGHDT and CDR2 YNNKEL (reference sequence). The DNA for the CDR3 is TGTGCCAGCAGCTCGAACAGGGGCGCTCAGCCCCAGCATTTT. Translating gives CASSSNRGAQPQHF. The entire variable domain, with the rest obtained from reference TRBV3-1 and TRBJ1-5, is as follows: DTAVSQTPKYLVTQMGNDKSIKCEQNLGHDTMYWYKQDSKKFLKIMFSYNNKELIINETVPNRFSPKSPDKAHLNLHINSLELGDSAVYFCASSSNRGAQPQHFGDGTRLSIL.

CDR3 amino acids: CASSPLGTVKTEAFF. As DNA, the CDR3 is TGTGCCAGCAGCCCCCTAGGGACAGTTAAAACGGAAGCTTTCTTT. The genes are TRBV7-2 and TRBJ1-1, with TRBD1 matching over 7 bases. This CDR3 comprises 15 residues. With 5 bases clipped from V and 8 bases from J, the junction kept 14 bases outside the gene matches. CDR1 is SGHTA, CDR2 FQGNSA, per germline.

The rearrangement uses TRBV18 and TRBJ1-5; the D gene is possibly TRBD1 (6 bases). Per the germline V gene, CDR1 is KGHSH and CDR2 is LQKENI. The CDR3 is 16 residues long. The V and J ends lost 1 base and 2 bases respectively, with 12 bases between them. CDR3 region: CASSPRPGECNQPQHF. The CDR3 DNA is TGTGCCAGCTCACCACGACCAGGGGAATGCAATCAGCCCCAGCATTTT.